Listed below are T cell receptor beta chains from one sample, sequenced in a study of cytomegalovirus exposure and HLA in healthy donors. Assay: immunoSEQ multiplex PCR; the TCRdb copy retains only in-frame clones and omits some. The sample has 260,000 or so clones, around nine tenths seen once. The sequenced sample consisted of PBMCs. The receptors were sampled from a woman between 18 and 29 years old in good health and CMV-seronegative. CDR3s include the opening cysteine and the closing phenylalanine or tryptophan. A D gene is named only where the DNA matches it firmly.

>NA|TRBV5-1|TRBJ1-4
CASSHGAGNEKLFF
>NA|TRBV18|TRBJ2-1
CASSPPRLDSYNEQFF
>TRBD2|TRBV5-6|TRBJ2-1
CASSSGLAGAGYNEQFF
>NA|TRBV11-3|TRBJ2-1
CASSLGGHEQFF
>TRBD1|TRBV4-1|TRBJ2-7
CASSQGDRGFYEQYF
>NA|TRBV2|TRBJ1-2
CASSATDQSYGYTF
>TRBD2|TRBV5-4|TRBJ2-7
CASSLGLAGGQVSYEQYF
>NA|TRBV9|TRBJ2-1
CASSVGGLREYNEQFF
>TRBD2|TRBV2|TRBJ2-7
CASSDRASGLYEQYF
>NA|TRBV7-7|TRBJ2-7
CASAEGIYYEQYF
>NA|TRBV28|TRBJ2-3
CASFFSPDSRITDTQYF
>TRBD2|TRBV9|TRBJ2-1
CASSVQGLAGASEQFF
>TRBD1|TRBV6-5|TRBJ2-7
CASSRGQGLEQYF
>NA|TRBV6-6|TRBJ2-2
CASTINSASTGELFF
>NA|TRBV5-6|TRBJ2-6
CASSLVPGDSGANVLTF
>NA|TRBV10-2|TRBJ2-5
CATLARYQETQYF
>TRBD1|TRBV7-9|TRBJ1-3
CASSVAGTGGTGNTIYF
>NA|TRBV27|TRBJ2-1
CASSLEGVVDEQFF
>NA|TRBV6-6|TRBJ1-4
CASGGTVATNEKLFF
>TRBD1|TRBV18|TRBJ1-4
CASSPWGQDMFF
>NA|TRBV4-1|TRBJ2-3
CASSQERLTGRRTDTQYF
>NA|TRBV9|TRBJ2-7
CASSVDLGGSYEQYF
>NA|TRBV9|TRBJ2-7
CASSVSTGQGEQYF
>NA|TRBV13|TRBJ2-3
CASSPQGGDTDTQYF
>TRBD2|TRBV7-2|TRBJ2-3
CASSIMRRGGSPTDTQYF
>TRBD2|TRBV5-1|TRBJ2-2
CASSLTSGITGELFF
>NA|TRBV27|TRBJ1-1
CASSLYTGRAEAFF
>TRBD2|TRBV7-2|TRBJ2-7
CASSPGLANDEQYF
>TRBD1|TRBV13|TRBJ1-1
CASSGTGFTEAFF
>TRBD2|TRBV28|TRBJ2-3
CASSLVGLEPDTQYF
>NA|TRBV19|TRBJ1-5
CASHFTGSLNQPQHF
>TRBD1|TRBV10-3|TRBJ1-2
CAISEPSGGAGYGYTF
>TRBD2|TRBV25-1|TRBJ2-1
CASSGGSGRAGNEQFF
>NA|TRBV30|TRBJ1-2
CAWNLQGAEGYTF
>TRBD1|TRBV30|TRBJ1-4
CAWRGLGTGKNEKLFF
>NA|TRBV28|TRBJ1-5
CASSPLTDNSNQPQHF
>TRBD1|TRBV15|TRBJ2-1
CATSRDWTGNPPTFF
>NA|TRBV12-5|TRBJ1-5
CASGLYMGLRNQPQHF
>NA|TRBV5-1|TRBJ1-3
CASSLGDTSGNTIYF
>TRBD2|TRBV28|TRBJ2-4
CASSLGPGGRIQYF
>TRBD2|TRBV5-1|TRBJ2-7
CASSLVGGGYEQYF
>TRBD2|TRBV28|TRBJ2-5
CASSPHLAAGAETQYF
>TRBD2|TRBV6-6|TRBJ2-7
CASLPSGTYEQYF
>TRBD1|TRBV9|TRBJ1-2
CASSTTGGNYGYTF
>TRBD1|TRBV11-2|TRBJ2-1
CASSWGQGLYNEQFF
>NA|TRBV6-6|TRBJ2-5
CASSEGETQYF
>NA|TRBV2|TRBJ1-3
CASSGHRNTIYF
>NA|TRBV27|TRBJ2-2
CASTLALAGTGELFF
>TRBD2|TRBV9|TRBJ2-2
CASSLLAGARTGELFF
>NA|TRBV28|TRBJ1-1
CASSHSLTRVHTEAFF
>NA|TRBV28|TRBJ1-5
CASSLSFNQPQHF
>NA|TRBV9|TRBJ1-5
CASSVEGNYNQPQHF
>NA|TRBV7-6|TRBJ2-7
CASSLAQSGDYEQYF
>NA|TRBV27|TRBJ2-7
CAEPTSRAEQYF
>TRBD2|TRBV28|TRBJ2-7
CASSFGTSGHLYEQYF